The present T cell receptor (beta chain) was sequenced within a study of beta chain features in type 1 diabetes. The V gene's germline CDR1 is MNHEY and CDR2 SVGAGI. The ends lost 2 bases at V and 6 bases at J; junction bases unmatched: 4. The CDR3 is 13 amino acids. Expressed TCRB transcripts were sequenced after all isolated RNA was converted to cDNA. Only in-frame clones appear in the TCRdb table, and some are missing; sequencing was by immunoSEQ multiplex PCR. The sample records about 360,000 clones, approximately 12% being singletons. This clone was observed a handful of times. Its cognate antigen is unknown. Points from the study as a whole: Using cDNA template may skew counts toward highly expressing activated cells. The study found fewer insertions and more deletions at VDJ junctions in type 1 diabetes patients. Moderate but significant shortening of TCRB CDR3s was recorded in all four CD4+ subsets from Type 1 diabetes patients. Compared to healthy donors, patients appeared to have naive, central memory and Treg TCRB repertoires that were more alike.

Specimen: naive CD4+ T cells from blood. This chain joins TRBV6-5 and TRBJ2-7, with 7 bases fitting TRBD1. This TCR was recovered from a man younger than 35 in good health. CDR3 in DNA: TGTGCCAGCAGTTACCCCGGGACAGCCGAGCAGTACTTC. It translates to CASSYPGTAEQYF.